The T cell receptor beta chain described here comes from a study of beta chain features in type 1 diabetes. Turning to the study itself: Patient and healthy donor groups were alike in age, gender and cell yields.

General study points: A closer apparent resemblance between naive, central memory and Treg TCRB repertoires was seen in patients than in healthy donors. Shorter TCRB CDR3s, moderately but significantly so, were found in Type 1 diabetes patients in all four CD4+ subsets.

Germline CDR1 reads SEHNR; CDR2 reads FQNEAQ (reference sequence). The ends lost 6 bases at V and 4 bases at J; junction bases unmatched: 6. The CDR3 runs to 14 residues. Concerning this clone itself: Its specificity is not known.

One heparinised blood draw, averaging roughly 0.12 L, came from each donor. Sorted populations were all over 98% pure. All of the isolated RNA was reverse transcribed, so expressed TCRB transcripts were sequenced. Sequenced by immunoSEQ multiplex PCR; TCRdb stores in-frame clones only, minus some. The sample lists 600,000 to 700,000 clones, under 15% seen once, with about 0.11% in the top ten. Sequenced material: naive CD4+ T cells from blood. The V gene is TRBV7-9, the J gene TRBJ2-4; 7 positions match TRBD1. This sequence was found in a man in his thirties or forties with type 1 diabetes. In nucleotides, the CDR3 is TGTGCCAGCAGTCCCGGGACAGAGAAAAACATTCAGTACTTC. Encoded protein: CASSPGTEKNIQYF.